Following are 27 T cell receptor beta chains from one sample sequenced in a study of Graves' ophthalmopathy and Graves' hyperthyroidism. CDR3 regions of TCR beta were amplified from RNA transcripts. Following a first-round RT-PCR that used HTBI primers, a second-round multiplex PCR was carried out. TCRdb recomputed calls from the multiplex PCR reads with MiXCR, one row per CDR3 protein. The sample has 200,000 to 250,000 distinct CDR3 sequences, less than 30% seen once; the top ten hold around 9.8%. Sequencing was done on a sample of peripheral blood. The origin of the receptors is a man in his fifties or sixties with Graves' ophthalmopathy.

J is TRBJ1-3 and V is TRBV6-5; D remains unclear. Germline CDR1 MNHEY, CDR2 SVGAGI. This CDR3 is built from 17 residues. Trimming removed 2 bases at V and 0 bases at J, with 14 bases between. Written as DNA, the CDR3 is TGTGCCAGCAGTTACCCCCCGACGTTTATCTCTGGAAACACCATATATTTT. Its translation is CASSYPPTFISGNTIYF.

V usage is TRBV24-1 and J usage is TRBJ1-2; tentative D call: TRBD1 (5 bases). Germline values: CDR1 KGHDR, CDR2 SFDVKD. The length of the CDR3 is 13 residues. Trimming took off 3 bases at V and 5 bases at J, with 9 bases between the two ends. CDR3 residues: CATSDGAPYGYTF. CDR3 nucleotides: TGTGCCACCAGTGATGGGGCCCCTTATGGCTACACCTTC.

The chain combines TRBV6-4 with TRBJ2-5; 7 bases map to TRBD1. Per germline, CDR1 MRHNA and CDR2 SNTAGT. CDR3 length: 15 amino acids. The trim removed 4 bases at V and 5 bases at J, leaving 10 bases unmatched. CDR3 sequence reads: CASSGVRGRGETQYF. The CDR3 DNA is TGTGCCAGCAGTGGCGTGAGGGGGCGCGGGGAGACCCAGTACTTC.

This chain connects TRBV11-2 to TRBJ2-7; 12 bases match TRBD2. The CDR3 consists of 18 residues. The J segment lost 2 bases and the V segment lost 1 base, leaving 9 bases of the junction unmatched. Germline V gene lookup returns CDR1 SGHAT and CDR2 FQNNGV. CDR3 protein: CASSLGGLLAGGAYEQYF. Written as DNA, the CDR3 is TGTGCCAGCAGCTTAGGTGGTCTTCTAGCGGGAGGGGCCTACGAGCAGTACTTC.

This clonotype was counted ten times or more. V usage is TRBV5-1 and J usage is TRBJ1-1, with a tentative D call TRBD1 (6 bases). The germline CDR1 and CDR2 sequences are SGHRS and YFSETQ. V was trimmed by 0 bases and J by 0 bases, leaving 9 bases between them. This CDR3 region has 15 residues. CDR3 protein: CASSLGPGVNTEAFF. CDR3 in DNA: TGCGCCAGCAGCTTGGGGCCAGGGGTGAACACTGAAGCTTTCTTT. Drawing the rest from reference TRBV5-1 and TRBJ1-1, the complete variable domain is KAGVTQTPRYLIKTRGQQVTLSCSPISGHRSVSWYQQTPGQGLQFLFEYFSETQRNKGNFPGRFSGRQFSNSRSEMNVSTLELGDSALYLCASSLGPGVNTEAFFGQGTRLTVV.

This clonotype was detected many times. V and J are TRBV5-1 and TRBJ1-2; D unclear. Germline CDR1 and CDR2: SGHRS and YFSETQ. V was cut by 4 bases and J by 5 bases, with 15 bases left in between. CDR3 length: 14 residues. The CDR3 loop reads CASSPSGDRYGYTF. Written as DNA, the CDR3 is TGCGCCAGCAGCCCGAGCGGGGATCGGTATGGCTACACCTTC.

This clonotype came up many times. V and J are TRBV4-1 and TRBJ2-7; 8 nucleotides line up with TRBD1. Trimming took 1 base from V and 4 from J; bases not matched to a gene: 3. Per the germline V gene, CDR1 is MGHRA and CDR2 is YSYEKL. The CDR3 has 14 amino acids. CDR3 amino acids: CASSQGQGMYEQYF. CDR3 nucleotide sequence: TGCGCCAGCAGCCAAGGACAGGGGATGTACGAGCAGTACTTC.

The chain couples TRBV12-3 or TRBV12-4 to TRBJ2-2; no clear D. Trimming pared 6 bases from V and 1 base from J, leaving 9 bases between. This CDR3 region has 14 residues. In DNA, the CDR3 is TGTGCCAGCAGGTTCGATCGGAACACCGGGGAGCTGTTTTTT. Encoded protein: CASRFDRNTGELFF.

This clonotype was picked up many times. The CDR3 DNA is TGTGCCAGCACCGGGACTAGCGGGAGCGGTGGCTCCTACGAGCAGTACTTC. As protein: CASTGTSGSGGSYEQYF. The chain combines TRBV28 with TRBJ2-7; 14 nucleotides agree with TRBD2. The CDR3 is made up of 17 amino acids. Germline V CDR1 and CDR2: MDHEN, SYDVKM. V was clipped by 7 bases and J by 0 bases; unmatched bases: 8.

This clonotype was seen many times. A clone one base away is much larger, so this may be a read error. The rearrangement links TRBV11-2 to TRBJ1-1, with no clear D. Deletions cut 0 bases from V and 3 bases from J, with 11 bases between. This CDR3 contains 15 residues. Germline V CDR1 and CDR2: SGHAT, FQNNGV. The CDR3 protein is CASSLDVNLDTEAFF. The CDR3 region has the DNA TGTGCCAGCAGCTTAGATGTTAACCTGGACACTGAAGCTTTCTTT.

The chain recombines TRBV20-1 with TRBJ2-5, with a possible D match to TRBD1 (6 bases). CDR1 DFQATT and CDR2 SNEGSKA come from the germline V gene (reference sequence). The CDR3 is 13 amino acids. The V end lost 4 bases, the J end lost 2 bases, and 11 bases lay between the germline ends. CDR3 amino acids: CSANPDSQETQYF. The CDR3 bases are TGCAGTGCTAACCCGGACAGTCAAGAGACCCAGTACTTC.

Many counts were recorded for this clonotype. The rearrangement uses TRBV25-1 and TRBJ2-2; D assignment may be TRBD1 or TRBD2 (5 bases each). The V and J ends lost 11 bases and 4 bases respectively, with 11 bases between them. The CDR3 has 12 residues. Per germline, CDR1 MGHDK and CDR2 SYGVNS. CDR3 loop: CAGEGSTGELFF. CDR3 DNA sequence: TGTGCCGGAGAGGGGAGCACCGGGGAGCTGTTTTTT.

CDR3 region: CASSQPSAGTGVSYEQYF. The CDR3 region has the DNA TGCGCCAGCAGCCAACCCTCAGCAGGGACAGGGGTCTCCTACGAGCAGTACTTC. The V gene is TRBV4-1, the J gene TRBJ2-7, with 10 bases identical to TRBD1. Per germline, CDR1 MGHRA and CDR2 YSYEKL. V lost 2 bases to trimming and J lost 0 bases; unmatched junction nucleotides: 10. CDR3 length: 18 residues.

Ten or more counts support this clonotype. The chain links TRBV6-2 or TRBV6-3 to TRBJ2-7; possibly TRBD1 for D (6 bases). This CDR3 region has 15 residues. CDR1 and CDR2 (germline): MNHEY, SVGEGT. With 6 bases removed from V and 5 bases from J, the gap between germline ends came to 20 bases. The CDR3 DNA reads as TGTGCCAGCAGACCGGACTGGACAGCACCGGACGAGCAGTACTTC. Protein: CASRPDWTAPDEQYF.

There are many counts of this clonotype. This chain uses TRBV7-2 with TRBJ2-7; D is unresolved. V lost 4 bases and J lost 2, with 15 bases in between. CDR1 SGHTA and CDR2 FQGNSA come from the germline V gene. The CDR3 length is 15 residues. CDR3 loop: CASSSTWPQTYEQYF. The DNA of the CDR3 is TGTGCCAGCAGCTCGACCTGGCCCCAGACCTACGAGCAGTACTTC.

This clonotype has a count of ten or more. The V gene is TRBV25-1, the J gene TRBJ2-7; maybe TRBD1 (6 bases). This CDR3 is built from 14 residues. The V end lost 3 bases, the J end lost 0 bases, and 9 bases lay between the germline ends. CDR1 and CDR2 (germline): MGHDK, SYGVNS. The DNA of the CDR3 is TGTGCCAGCAGTGAGACAGGAAACTCCTACGAGCAGTACTTC. This sequence encodes CASSETGNSYEQYF.

This clonotype was observed at least ten times. The rearrangement links TRBV6-2 or TRBV6-3 to TRBJ2-7; D might be TRBD1 (6 bases). V was cut by 6 bases and J by 7 bases, with 19 bases left in between. Germline CDR1 and CDR2: MNHEY and SVGEGT. CDR3 size: 14 residues. Here the CDR3 reads CASSGVRDKSEQYF. The CDR3 region has the DNA TGTGCCAGCAGCGGAGTCCGGGACAAGTCGGAGCAGTACTTC.

V is TRBV15 and J is TRBJ2-7; D gene uncertain. From germline, CDR1 is LNHNV and CDR2 YYDKDF (reference sequence). This CDR3 region has 16 residues. Trimming pared 2 bases from V and 0 bases from J, leaving 14 bases between. CDR3 protein: CATSRNLPTHSYEQYF. In nucleotides, the CDR3 is TGTGCCACCAGCAGAAATCTCCCCACTCACTCCTACGAGCAGTACTTC.

There are a few counts of this clonotype. This chain joins TRBV28 and TRBJ2-7, with 8 bases aligning to TRBD2. This CDR3 region has 16 residues. Trimming at V came to 5 bases and at J to 6 bases, leaving 15 bases not matched to a gene. The germline gives CDR1 MDHEN, CDR2 SYDVKM. In DNA, the CDR3 is TGTGCCAGCAGTCCCCGTTTGAGCGGGAGATATGGCGAGCAGTACTTC. This gives the protein CASSPRLSGRYGEQYF.

At least ten counts were recorded for this clonotype. The rearrangement joins TRBV4-2 to TRBJ1-1; no clear D gene. From germline, CDR1 is LGHNA and CDR2 YNFKEQ. V lost 1 base and J 6 bases, leaving 6 bases between the germline ends. The CDR3 loop spans 12 amino acids. CDR3 region: CASSQGSSEAFF. DNA for the CDR3: TGTGCCAGCAGCCAAGGGTCTTCTGAAGCTTTCTTT.

This clonotype was counted many times. This chain links TRBV6-5 with TRBJ2-7, with D unresolved. The CDR3 contains 13 residues. CDR1 is MNHEY and CDR2 is SVGAGI in the germline V gene. Between the trimmed V and J ends, which lost 6 bases and 3 bases, there was a span of 12 bases. The DNA for the CDR3 is TGTGCCAGCAGCCTCGACACAAACTACGAGCAGTACTTC. This sequence encodes CASSLDTNYEQYF.

CDR3: CASSRQGSLNHGYTF. As DNA, the CDR3 is TGTGCCAGCAGTAGACAGGGCAGCTTGAATCATGGCTACACCTTC. The chain combines TRBV12-3 or TRBV12-4 with TRBJ1-2; 7 bases are shared with TRBD1. This CDR3 has 15 residues. V lost 5 bases to trimming and J lost 6 bases; unmatched junction nucleotides: 12.

This clonotype has ten or more counts. The gene calls are TRBV5-1 and TRBJ1-1; 9 bases match TRBD1. The CDR3 covers 14 residues. In germline, CDR1 is SGHRS, CDR2 YFSETQ. The trim removed 4 bases at V and 3 bases at J, leaving 4 bases unmatched. The DNA for the CDR3 is TGCGCCAGCAGCCCACAGGGGGCGGACACTGAAGCTTTCTTT. Translating gives CASSPQGADTEAFF.

V usage is TRBV7-8 and J usage is TRBJ2-7; D unclear. The CDR3 runs to 11 residues. CDR1 SGHVS and CDR2 FQNEAQ come from the germline V gene. The V end lost 5 bases, the J end lost 6 bases, and 8 bases lay between the germline ends. As DNA, the CDR3 is TGTGCCAGCAGCCCCTCTACCGAGCAGTACTTC. This gives the protein CASSPSTEQYF.

This sequence joins TRBV20-1 and TRBJ2-2; perhaps TRBD1 as D (5 bases). The CDR3 runs 15 residues. Germline-derived CDR1 and CDR2 are DFQATT and SNEGSKA (reference sequence). Trimming took off 1 base at V and 0 bases at J, with 9 bases between the two ends. CDR3 protein: CSARAQGPNTGELFF. CDR3 nucleotide sequence: TGCAGTGCTAGAGCGCAGGGCCCGAACACCGGGGAGCTGTTTTTT.

This clonotype was counted at least ten times. The chain joins TRBV28 to TRBJ1-1; D unclear. Germline assignment: CDR1 MDHEN and CDR2 SYDVKM. Deletions cut 2 bases from V and 3 bases from J, with 19 bases between. The CDR3 covers 17 residues. The DNA for the CDR3 is TGTGCCAGCAGTTTACAAAGTGGGAGCGCCCCCGACACTGAAGCTTTCTTT. Protein sequence: CASSLQSGSAPDTEAFF.

This clonotype was seen repeatedly, ten times or more. The rearrangement joins TRBV20-1 to TRBJ2-7; 14 nucleotides align to TRBD2. Germline CDR1 is DFQATT and CDR2 is SNEGSKA (reference sequence). V lost 0 bases and J lost 0; bases outside the gene matches: 7. The CDR3 consists of 18 residues. This CDR3 reads CSARDRGLAGALSYEQYF. The CDR3 DNA follows: TGCAGTGCTAGAGATCGGGGACTAGCGGGGGCCCTCTCCTACGAGCAGTACTTC.